Following are 18 T cell receptor beta chains from one sample sequenced in a study of blood T cell repertoires in COVID-19. The method was immunoSEQ multiplex PCR; TCRdb's version includes in-frame clones alone and lacks a portion of them. Here the sample spans roughly 90,000 clones, approximately 85% being singletons. Specimen: peripheral blood. The receptors originated from a woman over 75 with COVID-19, enrolled during active disease.

The J gene is TRBJ2-3, the V gene TRBV2; D remains unclear. Germline loops: CDR1 SNHLY, CDR2 FYNNEI. This CDR3 is 15 amino acids long. Trimming removed 3 bases at V and 0 bases at J, with 10 bases between. CDR3 sequence: CASSDGRLSTDTQYF. The CDR3 coding sequence is TGTGCCAGCAGTGACGGCAGGCTCAGCACAGATACGCAGTATTTT.

This clone has just one count. The chain couples TRBV18 to TRBJ2-5, with TRBD1 matching over 7 bases. The CDR3 covers 14 residues. Trimming removed 0 bases from V and 2 bases from J; junction bases left unmatched: 0. CDR1 and CDR2 from the germline V gene are KGHSH and LQKENI. CDR3 DNA: TGTGCCAGCTCACCACCGGGACAGCAAGAGACCCAGTACTTC. This codes for CASSPPGQQETQYF.

This chain links TRBV5-1 with TRBJ1-1, with D possibly TRBD1 on 5 matching bases. This CDR3 spans 13 amino acids. Germline V gene lookup returns CDR1 SGHRS and CDR2 YFSETQ. Trimming cost V 3 bases and J 7 bases, with 13 bases left between them. CDR3 loop: CASSWTPDGEAFF. The CDR3 nucleotides are TGCGCCAGCAGCTGGACACCTGACGGTGAAGCTTTCTTT.

The chain combines TRBV18 with TRBJ1-2; maybe TRBD1 (6 bases). CDR1 and CDR2 (germline): KGHSH, LQKENI. V gave up 4 bases and J gave up 6 bases, with 18 bases separating them. The CDR3 has 15 amino acids. This CDR3 reads CASSHPIRQVDGYTF. The CDR3, as DNA: TGTGCCAGCTCACACCCTATTCGACAGGTGGATGGCTACACCTTC.

The V and J genes are TRBV7-2 and TRBJ1-2; D not certain. Germline V gives CDR1 SGHTA, CDR2 FQGNSA. Trimming removed 3 bases at V and 8 bases at J, with 13 bases between. The CDR3 runs 13 residues. As DNA, the CDR3 is TGTGCCAGCAGCTTCGGGAGGGAAAGCGGCTACACCTTC. Translated, it gives CASSFGRESGYTF. Based on the CDR3 plus reference TRBV7-2 and TRBJ1-2, the full variable domain is GAGVSQSPSNKVTEKGKDVELRCDPISGHTALYWYRQSLGQGLEFLIYFQGNSAPDKSGLPSDRFSAERTGGSVSTLTIQRTQQEDSAVYLCASSFGRESGYTFGSGTRLTVV.

This clone was detected once. The V and J genes are TRBV28 and TRBJ2-7; 8 bases map to TRBD1. The CDR3 extends over 14 amino acids. V lost 9 bases, J lost 0 bases, and 7 bases stayed unmatched. Germline CDR1 is MDHEN and CDR2 is SYDVKM. CDR3 in amino acids: CASIRQGSSYEQYF. CDR3 nucleotide sequence: TGTGCCAGTATAAGACAGGGGAGCTCCTACGAGCAGTACTTC.

V usage is TRBV2 and J usage is TRBJ2-1, with TRBD2 identical over 8 bases. CDR1 is SNHLY, CDR2 FYNNEI, per germline. The CDR3 loop spans 15 amino acids. Germline trimming cut 1 base from V and 9 bases from J; bases unmatched to any gene: 8. The CDR3 reads CASSEVRGGLGEQFF. CDR3 coding DNA: TGTGCCAGCAGTGAAGTGCGCGGGGGGCTGGGTGAGCAGTTCTTC.

V usage is TRBV12-3 or TRBV12-4 and J usage is TRBJ1-6, with no clear D. V was shortened by 6 bases and J by 10 bases, with 13 bases between the two germline ends. The CDR3 is 13 residues long. The CDR3 loop reads CASSRERGSPLHF. The CDR3 DNA follows: TGTGCCAGCAGCCGGGAGCGGGGATCACCCCTCCACTTT.

This clone was seen a handful of times. The chain employs TRBV7-3 and TRBJ1-1; no firm D call. Germline V gene data show CDR1 as SGHTA and CDR2 as FQGTGA. This CDR3 has 13 residues. V shed 5 bases and J shed 1 base, with 8 bases lying between them. The CDR3 sequence is CASSQQRNTEAFF. In DNA form, the CDR3 reads TGTGCCAGCAGCCAACAAAGGAACACTGAAGCTTTCTTT.

The gene calls are TRBV28 and TRBJ1-2, with TRBD1 as a possible D gene (6 bases). The CDR3 totals 15 residues. The germline V and J ends were trimmed by 5 bases and 0 bases, with 13 bases remaining between them. Germline values: CDR1 MDHEN, CDR2 SYDVKM. CDR3 amino acids: CASSTPGEANYGYTF. DNA for the CDR3: TGTGCCAGCAGTACCCCAGGGGAAGCTAACTATGGCTACACCTTC.

The V call is TRBV7-9, the J call TRBJ2-3; 9 nucleotides line up with TRBD2. This CDR3 spans 15 amino acids. Germline lookup yields CDR1 SEHNR and CDR2 FQNEAQ (reference sequence). Germline trimming cut 3 bases from V and 5 bases from J; bases unmatched to any gene: 6. In DNA form, the CDR3 reads TGTGCCAGCAGCTTGGCGGGAGGGCCTCAAGATACGCAGTATTTT. Amino acid sequence: CASSLAGGPQDTQYF.

The chain joins TRBV7-9 to TRBJ2-1; possibly TRBD2 for D (6 bases). The V and J ends lost 2 bases and 0 bases respectively, with 14 bases between them. The CDR3 is 17 residues long. Germline CDR1 SEHNR, CDR2 FQNEAQ (reference sequence). The CDR3, as DNA: TGTGCCAGCAGCTTAAGAAGGGCGCGGGGCTCCTACAATGAGCAGTTCTTC. Its protein product is CASSLRRARGSYNEQFF.

This chain links TRBV18 with TRBJ2-3, with 9 bases matching TRBD2. With 3 bases clipped from V and 7 bases from J, the junction kept 5 bases outside the gene matches. This CDR3 is built from 14 residues. The germline V gene encodes CDR1 KGHSH and CDR2 LQKENI. CDR3 nucleotides: TGTGCCAGCTCACCCAGCGGGAGGTCGAATACGCAGTATTTT. The encoded protein is CASSPSGRSNTQYF.

This chain uses TRBV18 with TRBJ1-4; D possibly corresponds to TRBD1 (6 bases). Germline CDR1 is KGHSH and CDR2 is LQKENI. The CDR3 covers 15 residues. Trimming pared 1 base from V and 0 bases from J, leaving 6 bases between. Written as DNA, the CDR3 is TGTGCCAGCTCACCACAGGGGGCAACTAATGAAAAACTGTTTTTT. Translated, it gives CASSPQGATNEKLFF.

The rearrangement uses TRBV19 and TRBJ1-5; TRBD1 matches at 7 bases. CDR1 and CDR2 from the germline V gene are LNHDA and SQIVND (reference sequence). This CDR3 is built from 17 residues. V shed 5 bases, J shed 1 base, and the junction held 11 bases outside the gene matches. The CDR3 bases are TGTGCCAGTAGTCCCCGGGACAGAGGTAGGAGCAATCAGCCCCAGCATTTT. Protein: CASSPRDRGRSNQPQHF.

This rearrangement joins TRBV7-3 to TRBJ2-3; unclear D gene. The ends were cut back, 1 base at V and 5 bases at J, with 10 bases in the middle. Germline CDR1 SGHTA, CDR2 FQGTGA. The CDR3 covers 14 residues. The CDR3 sequence is CASSLMPLGDTQYF. The CDR3 nucleotides are TGTGCCAGCAGCTTAATGCCTCTAGGAGATACGCAGTATTTT.

This chain uses TRBV5-4 with TRBJ1-1; a weak D match, TRBD1 (5 bases). The V and J ends lost 2 bases and 7 bases respectively, with 12 bases between them. The CDR3 runs 13 residues. Per the germline V gene, CDR1 is SGHNT and CDR2 is YYREEE (reference sequence). CDR3: CASSLSRGGEAFF. In nucleotides, the CDR3 is TGTGCCAGCAGCTTATCAAGGGGAGGTGAAGCTTTCTTT.

V is TRBV7-7 and J is TRBJ1-1, with D maybe TRBD1 (6 bases). The CDR3 spans 15 residues. Trimming shortened V by 0 bases and J by 1 base, and 9 bases separated the two germline ends. CDR1 SSHAT and CDR2 FNYEAQ come from the germline V gene (reference sequence). CDR3 sequence reads: CASSLAPGENTEAFF. The CDR3 DNA sequence: TGTGCCAGCAGCTTAGCCCCAGGGGAGAACACTGAAGCTTTCTTT.